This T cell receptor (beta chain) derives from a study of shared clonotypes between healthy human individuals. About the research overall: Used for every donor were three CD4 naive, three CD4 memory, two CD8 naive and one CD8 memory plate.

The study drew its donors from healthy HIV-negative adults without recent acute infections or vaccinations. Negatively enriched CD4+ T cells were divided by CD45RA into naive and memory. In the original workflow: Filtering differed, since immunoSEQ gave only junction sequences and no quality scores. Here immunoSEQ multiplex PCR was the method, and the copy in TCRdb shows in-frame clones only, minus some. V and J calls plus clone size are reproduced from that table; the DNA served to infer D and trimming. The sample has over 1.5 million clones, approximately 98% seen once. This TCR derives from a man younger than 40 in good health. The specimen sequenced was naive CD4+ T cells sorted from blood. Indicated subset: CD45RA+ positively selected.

CDR3 loop: CASSLVSGKLGYEQYF. The CDR3 bases are TGTGCCAGCAGTTTAGTTAGCGGGAAATTGGGCTACGAGCAGTACTTC. The chain recombines TRBV27 with TRBJ2-7; the match to TRBD2 covers 8 bases. The CDR3 has 16 amino acids. The germline CDR1 and CDR2 sequences are MNHEY and SMNVEV (reference sequence). With 2 bases clipped from V and 3 bases from J, the junction kept 9 bases outside the gene matches.